This T cell receptor (beta chain) comes out of a study of cytomegalovirus exposure and HLA in healthy donors. Germline V gene lookup returns CDR1 SGHTA and CDR2 FQGTGA. The V segment lost 5 bases and the J segment 5 bases; nucleotides outside the gene matches: 6. The CDR3 is 14 residues long. Concerning this clone itself: The antigen remains undetermined.

Study-level results: Analyses of presence and absence presupposed an approximately uniform sequencing depth across donors. 164 TCR beta chains were listed as cytomegalovirus-associated. Accurate predictions that matched the HLA-A and HLA-B alleles of most subjects were reportedly made from TCR beta sequences.

Primers included in the PCR were 60 Vbeta and 13 Jbeta primers. Produced via immunoSEQ multiplex PCR; TCRdb's table is partial and in-frame only. This sample yields under 250,000 clones, of which 70% to 90% are seen a single time; roughly 0.26% belongs to the top ten. This receptor was taken from a girl aged 2-15 years in good health and CMV-seronegative. The sequenced material came from PBMCs. The V call is TRBV7-3, the J call TRBJ2-3; the match to TRBD1 covers 8 bases. The CDR3 reads CASSPDRAGDTQYF. As DNA, the CDR3 is TGTGCCAGCAGCCCGGACAGGGCTGGAGATACGCAGTATTTT.